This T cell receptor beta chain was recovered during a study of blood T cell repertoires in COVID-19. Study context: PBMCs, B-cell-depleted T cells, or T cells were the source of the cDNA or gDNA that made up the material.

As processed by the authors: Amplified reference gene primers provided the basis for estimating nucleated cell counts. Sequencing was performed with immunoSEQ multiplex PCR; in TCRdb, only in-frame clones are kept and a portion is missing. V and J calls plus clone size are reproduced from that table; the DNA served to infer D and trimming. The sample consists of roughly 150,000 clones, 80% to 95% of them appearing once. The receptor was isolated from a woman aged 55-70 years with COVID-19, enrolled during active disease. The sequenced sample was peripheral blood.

CDR3 in DNA: TGTGCCAGCAGACCCGCCTACGATAGCCAGGGAAAACTGTTTTTT. Encoded protein: CASRPAYDSQGKLFF. The J gene is TRBJ1-4, the V gene TRBV6-5, with a weak D call TRBD1 (5 bases). The V end was cut by 6 bases, the J end by 10 bases, with 21 bases between. The CDR3 totals 15 residues. Germline CDR1 reads MNHEY; CDR2 reads SVGAGI.